Listed below are T cell receptor beta chains from one sample, sequenced in a study of OX40 agonist ivuxolimab in advanced cancers. The protocol was immunoSEQ multiplex PCR, while the TCRdb copy is restricted to in-frame clones and leaves out a portion. The sample consists of about 81,000 clones, roughly 91% of them appearing once. The input for sequencing was CD4+ or CD8+ T cells sorted from blood, taken in a trial of the OX40 agonist ivuxolimab. The receptors were gathered from an adult with an advanced solid tumor such as melanoma, head and neck, liver or kidney cancer. Both conserved end residues are trimmed from each CDR3.

v_call: TRBV14
j_call: TRBJ2-5
cdr3_aa: ASRGGETQY

v_call: TRBV18
j_call: TRBJ1-3
cdr3_aa: ASSPRQGDGNTIY

v_call: TRBV5-1
j_call: TRBJ1-1
cdr3_aa: ASSPGQGPKHYTEAF

v_call: TRBV7-9
j_call: TRBJ2-3
cdr3_aa: ASCRGGTDTQY

v_call: TRBV2
j_call: TRBJ1-2
cdr3_aa: ASSERNYGYT

v_call: TRBV11-2
j_call: TRBJ1-5
cdr3_aa: ASSLGTGLSNQPQH

v_call: TRBV9
j_call: TRBJ2-2
cdr3_aa: ASSVEGQVGTGELF

v_call: TRBV7-1
j_call: TRBJ1-3
cdr3_aa: ASSLGGTASGNTIY

v_call: TRBV19
j_call: TRBJ1-4
cdr3_aa: ASSIRGSPEKLF

v_call: TRBV7-2
j_call: TRBJ2-5
cdr3_aa: ASSQGGIMETQY

v_call: TRBV6-5
j_call: TRBJ1-1
cdr3_aa: ASRKQLLGTEAF

v_call: TRBV25-1
j_call: TRBJ1-2
cdr3_aa: ASGSTGVYGYT

v_call: TRBV5-1
j_call: TRBJ2-1
cdr3_aa: ASSPLYRGGEQF

v_call: TRBV14
j_call: TRBJ1-1
cdr3_aa: ASSQALRSRTEAF